The TCR beta chain described here comes from a study of T cell clones after liver transplantation. Study results and caveats: A larger donor-reactive than third-party decline suggested partial antigen-specific deletion. Graft donor-reactive T cells possibly entered the graft instead of undergoing deletion.

This clone is a singleton in its sample. Its antigen is not known. Sequenced by immunoSEQ multiplex PCR; TCRdb stores in-frame clones only, minus some. Of 95,000 to 110,000 clones listed, approximately 78% are singletons. The sample here was CD4+ T cells from blood, taken before liver transplant. The origin of this receptor is a human donor who received a liver transplant.

CDR3 nucleotides: TGTGCCAGCAGCCTAACGGCGGGACTAGCGGGAGTGGCCTCCTACGAGCAGTACTTC. It yields the protein CASSLTAGLAGVASYEQYF. The rearrangement joins TRBV7-2 to TRBJ2-7; 14 bases are shared with TRBD2. The CDR3 covers 19 residues. Looked up from germline, CDR1 is SGHTA and CDR2 is FQGNSA. Trimming at V came to 5 bases and at J to 0 bases, leaving 12 bases not matched to a gene.